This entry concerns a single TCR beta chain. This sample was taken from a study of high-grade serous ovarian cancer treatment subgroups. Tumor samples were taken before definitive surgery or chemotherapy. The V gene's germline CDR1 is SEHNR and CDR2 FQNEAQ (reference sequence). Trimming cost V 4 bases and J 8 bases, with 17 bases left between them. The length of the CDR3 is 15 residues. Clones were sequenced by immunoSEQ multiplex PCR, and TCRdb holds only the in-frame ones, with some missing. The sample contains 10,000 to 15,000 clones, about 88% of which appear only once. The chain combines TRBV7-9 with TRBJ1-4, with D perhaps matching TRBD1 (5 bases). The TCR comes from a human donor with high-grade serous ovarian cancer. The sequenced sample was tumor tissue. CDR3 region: CASSSGTHLGEKLFF. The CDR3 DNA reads TGTGCCAGCAGCTCCGGGACTCACCTGGGCGAAAAACTGTTTTTT.